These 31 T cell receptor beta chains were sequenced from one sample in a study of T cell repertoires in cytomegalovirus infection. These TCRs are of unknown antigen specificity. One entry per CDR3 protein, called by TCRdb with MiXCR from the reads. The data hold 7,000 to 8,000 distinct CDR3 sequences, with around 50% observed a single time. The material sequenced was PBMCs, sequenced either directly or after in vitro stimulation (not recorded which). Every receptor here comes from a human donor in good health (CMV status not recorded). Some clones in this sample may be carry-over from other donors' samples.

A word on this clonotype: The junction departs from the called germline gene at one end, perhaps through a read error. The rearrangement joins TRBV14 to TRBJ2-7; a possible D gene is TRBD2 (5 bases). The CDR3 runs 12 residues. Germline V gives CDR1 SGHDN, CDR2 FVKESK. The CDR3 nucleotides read TGTGCAAGCAGCCCTCGAGGGTACGATAAGTCCTTC. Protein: CASSPRGYDKSF.

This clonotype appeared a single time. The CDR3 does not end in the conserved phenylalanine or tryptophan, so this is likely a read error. The CDR3, as DNA: TGCAGTGCTAGAGGATTGGAGGTCCTCTCCTACGAGCAGTACTTA. Protein: CSARGLEVLSYEQYL. The rearrangement links TRBV20-1 to TRBJ2-7; D is possibly TRBD2 (5 bases). Germline CDR1 reads DFQATT; CDR2 reads SNEGSKA (reference sequence). The CDR3 runs to 15 residues. The germline V and J ends were trimmed by 1 base and 0 bases, with 13 bases remaining between them.

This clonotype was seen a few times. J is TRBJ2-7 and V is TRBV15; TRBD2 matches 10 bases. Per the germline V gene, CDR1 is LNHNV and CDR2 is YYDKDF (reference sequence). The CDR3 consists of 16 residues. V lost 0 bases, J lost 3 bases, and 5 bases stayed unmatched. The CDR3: CATSRDEEREGYEQYF. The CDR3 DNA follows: TGTGCCACCAGCAGAGATGAAGAGCGGGAGGGCTACGAGCAGTACTTC.

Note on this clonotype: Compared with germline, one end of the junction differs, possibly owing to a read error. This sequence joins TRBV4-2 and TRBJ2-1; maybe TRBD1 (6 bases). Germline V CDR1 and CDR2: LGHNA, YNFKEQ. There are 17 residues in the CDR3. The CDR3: CASSQDSSSRGNNEQFF. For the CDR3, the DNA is TGTGCCAGCAGCCAAGACTCCTCTAGCAGGGGAAACAACGAGCAGTTCTTC.

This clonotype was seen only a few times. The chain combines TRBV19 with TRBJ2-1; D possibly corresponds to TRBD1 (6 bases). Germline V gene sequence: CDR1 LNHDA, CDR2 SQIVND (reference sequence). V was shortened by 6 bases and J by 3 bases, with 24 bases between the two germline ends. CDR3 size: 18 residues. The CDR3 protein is CASSKRARGSTYYNEQFF. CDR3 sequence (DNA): TGTGCCAGTAGCAAAAGGGCGAGGGGGTCAACTTACTACAATGAGCAGTTCTTC. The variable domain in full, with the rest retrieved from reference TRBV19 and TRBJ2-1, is DGGITQSPKYLFRKEGQNVTLSCEQNLNHDAMYWYRQDPGQGLRLIYYSQIVNDFQKGDIAEGYSVSREKKESFPLTVTSAQKNPTAFYLCASSKRARGSTYYNEQFFGPGTRLTVL.

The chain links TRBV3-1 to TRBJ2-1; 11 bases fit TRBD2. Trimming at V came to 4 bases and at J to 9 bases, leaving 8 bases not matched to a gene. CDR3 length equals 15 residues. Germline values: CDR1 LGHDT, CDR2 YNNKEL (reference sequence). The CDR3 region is CASSRTSGRTREQFF. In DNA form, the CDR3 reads TGTGCCAGCAGCCGAACTAGCGGGAGAACTCGTGAGCAGTTCTTC.

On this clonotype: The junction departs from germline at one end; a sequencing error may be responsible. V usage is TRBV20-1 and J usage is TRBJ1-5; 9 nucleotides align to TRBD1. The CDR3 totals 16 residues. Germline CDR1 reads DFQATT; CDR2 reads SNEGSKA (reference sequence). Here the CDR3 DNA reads TGCAGTGATTGGGACAGGGTGCTTTATAGCCATCAGCCCCCGCATTTT. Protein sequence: CSDWDRVLYSHQPPHF.

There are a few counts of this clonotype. The CDR3 coding sequence is TGTGCCAGCAGCCCCCTGGGACAAACCTTTAGCAATCAGCCCCAGCATTTT. Its translation is CASSPLGQTFSNQPQHF. This chain links TRBV28 with TRBJ1-5, with a tentative D call TRBD1 (6 bases). Germline V CDR1 and CDR2: MDHEN, SYDVKM. V was clipped by 6 bases and J by 0 bases, with 18 bases between them. The CDR3 sequence is 17 residues long.

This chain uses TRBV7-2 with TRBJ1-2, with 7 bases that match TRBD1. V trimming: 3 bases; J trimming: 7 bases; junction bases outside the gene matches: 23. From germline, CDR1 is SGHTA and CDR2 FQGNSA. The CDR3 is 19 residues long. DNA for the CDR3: TGTGCCAGCAGCTTCTGGTATGTCACTCCGACAGGGTTGGGTAGTGGCTACACCTTC. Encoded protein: CASSFWYVTPTGLGSGYTF.

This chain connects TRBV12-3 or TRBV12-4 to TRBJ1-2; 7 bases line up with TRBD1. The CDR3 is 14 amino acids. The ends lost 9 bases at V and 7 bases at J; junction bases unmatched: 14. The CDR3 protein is CARIYTGQHFGYTF. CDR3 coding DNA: TGTGCCAGAATCTATACGGGACAGCACTTTGGCTACACCTTC.

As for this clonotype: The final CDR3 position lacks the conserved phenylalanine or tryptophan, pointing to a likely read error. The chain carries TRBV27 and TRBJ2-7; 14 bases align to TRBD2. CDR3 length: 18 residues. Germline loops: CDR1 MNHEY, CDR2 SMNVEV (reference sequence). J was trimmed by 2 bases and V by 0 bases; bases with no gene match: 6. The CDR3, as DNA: TGTGCCAGCAGTTTATCGATGACTAGCGGGGGGGTAACCTACGAGCAGTACTCC. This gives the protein CASSLSMTSGGVTYEQYS.

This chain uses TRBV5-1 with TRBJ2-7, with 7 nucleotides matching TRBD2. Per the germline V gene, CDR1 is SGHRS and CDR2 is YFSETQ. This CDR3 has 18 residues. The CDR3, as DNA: TGCGCTTGTAGCTTGGTTTCGGTATTGGGACTAACGGCATACGAGCAGTACTTC. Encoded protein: CACSLVSVLGLTAYEQYF.

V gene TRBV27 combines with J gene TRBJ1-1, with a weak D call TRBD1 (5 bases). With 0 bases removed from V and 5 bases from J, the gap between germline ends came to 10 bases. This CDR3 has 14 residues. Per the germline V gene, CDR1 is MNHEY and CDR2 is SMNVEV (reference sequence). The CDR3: CASSLSGGTTEAFF. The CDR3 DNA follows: TGTGCCAGCAGTTTATCGGGAGGGACGACTGAAGCTTTCTTT.

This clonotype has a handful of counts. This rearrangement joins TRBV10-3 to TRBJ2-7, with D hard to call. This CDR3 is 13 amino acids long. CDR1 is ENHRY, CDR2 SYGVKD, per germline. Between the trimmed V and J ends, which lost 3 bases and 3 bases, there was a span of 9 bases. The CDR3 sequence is CAISDGPVYEQYF. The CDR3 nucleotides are TGTGCCATCAGTGATGGCCCCGTCTACGAGCAGTACTTC.

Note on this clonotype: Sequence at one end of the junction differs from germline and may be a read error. Here the CDR3 DNA reads TGTCCCACCGTCCTCCGACAGGGGACAAATCCGCCCCAGCATTTT. Residues: CPTVLRQGTNPPQHF. The chain couples TRBV6-5 to TRBJ1-5; 8 bases are shared with TRBD1. Germline V gene data show CDR1 as MNHEY and CDR2 as SVGAGI. The CDR3 contains 15 residues.

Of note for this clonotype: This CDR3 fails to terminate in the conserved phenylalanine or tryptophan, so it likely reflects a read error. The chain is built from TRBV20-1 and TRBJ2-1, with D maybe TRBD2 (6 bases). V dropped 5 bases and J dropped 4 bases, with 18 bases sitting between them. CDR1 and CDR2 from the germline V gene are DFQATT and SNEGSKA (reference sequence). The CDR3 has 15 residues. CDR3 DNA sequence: TGCAGTGCTCCCGAAACGGGACTCCGTTACAATGAGCAGTTCGTC. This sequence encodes CSAPETGLRYNEQFV.

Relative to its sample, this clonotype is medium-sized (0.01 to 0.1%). This chain's CDR3 is CASSLVRSDTQYF. CDR3 bases: TGTGCCAGCAGTTTAGTACGTTCAGATACGCAGTATTTT. The chain links TRBV27 to TRBJ2-3; D not resolved. Germline V CDR1 and CDR2: MNHEY, SMNVEV (reference sequence). CDR3 length: 13 amino acids. Trimming took 2 bases from V and 4 from J, leaving 7 bases between them.

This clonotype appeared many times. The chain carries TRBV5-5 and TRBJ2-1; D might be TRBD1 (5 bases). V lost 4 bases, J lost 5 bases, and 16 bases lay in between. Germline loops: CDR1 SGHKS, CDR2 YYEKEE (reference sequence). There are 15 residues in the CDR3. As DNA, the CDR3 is TGTGCCAGCAGCCAGAGGCAGGGCTTTAACAATGAGCAGTTCTTC. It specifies CASSQRQGFNNEQFF.

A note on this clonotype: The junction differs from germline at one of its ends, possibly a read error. In nucleotides, the CDR3 is TGTTCTAGTGGTTTGGGGACAGACTACGAGCAGTACTTC. Translating gives CSSGLGTDYEQYF. The rearrangement links TRBV12-5 to TRBJ2-7; 7 bases are a match to TRBD1. There are 13 residues in the CDR3. CDR1 and CDR2 from the germline V gene are LGHNT and FRNRAP.

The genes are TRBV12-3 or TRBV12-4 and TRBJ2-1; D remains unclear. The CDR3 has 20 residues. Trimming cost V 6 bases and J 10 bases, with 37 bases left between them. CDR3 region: CASSSLSLLGVERSYPEQFF. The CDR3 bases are TGTGCCAGCAGCTCCCTAAGCCTCCTTGGGGTAGAAAGGTCCTACCCGGAGCAGTTCTTC.

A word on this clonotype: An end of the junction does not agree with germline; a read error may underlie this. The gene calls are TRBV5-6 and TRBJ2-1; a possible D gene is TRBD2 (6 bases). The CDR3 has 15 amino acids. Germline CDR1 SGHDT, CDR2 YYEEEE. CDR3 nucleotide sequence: TGTGCCAGCAGCTTGGGGGGGGATCCAGCCAATGAGCTGTTCTTC. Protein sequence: CASSLGGDPANELFF.

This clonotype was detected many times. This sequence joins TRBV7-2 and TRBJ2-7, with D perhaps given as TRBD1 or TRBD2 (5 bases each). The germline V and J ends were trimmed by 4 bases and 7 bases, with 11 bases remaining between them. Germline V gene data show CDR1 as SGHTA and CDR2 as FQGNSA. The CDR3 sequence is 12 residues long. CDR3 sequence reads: CASSSWGGEQYF. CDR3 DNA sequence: TGTGCCAGCAGCTCGTGGGGCGGGGAGCAGTACTTC.

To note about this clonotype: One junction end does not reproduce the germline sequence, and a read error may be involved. The CDR3 loop is CASSSRTSGDMQYF. CDR3 DNA: TGTGCCAGCAGCTCTCGGACTAGCGGAGATATGCAGTATTTT. The genes are TRBV7-8 and TRBJ2-3; TRBD2 matches at 10 bases. Germline values: CDR1 SGHVS, CDR2 FQNEAQ. The CDR3 loop spans 14 amino acids.

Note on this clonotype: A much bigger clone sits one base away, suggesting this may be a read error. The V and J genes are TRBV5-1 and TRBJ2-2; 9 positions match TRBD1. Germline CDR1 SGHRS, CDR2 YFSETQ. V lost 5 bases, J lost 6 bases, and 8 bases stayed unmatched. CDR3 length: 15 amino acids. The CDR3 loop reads CASRAGTGSPGELFF. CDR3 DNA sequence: TGCGCCAGCAGGGCCGGGACAGGGTCCCCCGGGGAGCTGTTTTTT.

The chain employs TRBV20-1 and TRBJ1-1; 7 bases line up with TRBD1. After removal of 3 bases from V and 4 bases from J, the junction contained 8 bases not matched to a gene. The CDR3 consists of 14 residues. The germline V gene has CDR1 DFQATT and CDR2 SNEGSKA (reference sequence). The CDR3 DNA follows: TGCAGTGCTAGGGTTGGCAGGGGGTCCACTGAAGCTTTCTTT. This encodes CSARVGRGSTEAFF.

This CDR3 is CASSPGTSGGRDTQYF. Here the CDR3 DNA reads TGCGCCAGCAGCCCCGGGACTAGCGGGGGGCGGGATACGCAGTATTTT. This chain joins TRBV5-1 and TRBJ2-3; 15 bases are shared with TRBD2. Per the germline V gene, CDR1 is SGHRS and CDR2 is YFSETQ. The length of the CDR3 is 16 residues. With 4 bases clipped from V and 6 bases from J, the junction kept 6 bases outside the gene matches.

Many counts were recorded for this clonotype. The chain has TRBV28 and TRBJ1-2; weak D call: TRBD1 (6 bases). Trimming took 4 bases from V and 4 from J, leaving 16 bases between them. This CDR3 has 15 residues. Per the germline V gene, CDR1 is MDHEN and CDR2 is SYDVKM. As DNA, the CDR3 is TGTGCCAGCAGTTCAATGGCGGGGGCTTTCTATGGCTACACCTTC. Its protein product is CASSSMAGAFYGYTF.

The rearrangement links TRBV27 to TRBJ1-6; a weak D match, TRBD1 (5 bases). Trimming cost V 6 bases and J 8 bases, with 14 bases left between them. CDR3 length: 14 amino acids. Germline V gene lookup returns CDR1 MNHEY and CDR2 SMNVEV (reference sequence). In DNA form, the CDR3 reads TGTGCCAGCAGCGGGGGACCCATGGATTCACCCCTCCACTTT. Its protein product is CASSGGPMDSPLHF.

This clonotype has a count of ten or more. Here the CDR3 reads CASSIGGVLGLAGGRHNEQFF. The CDR3 nucleotides are TGTGCCAGTAGTATCGGTGGTGTATTGGGACTAGCGGGGGGGCGGCACAATGAGCAGTTCTTC. The chain joins TRBV19 to TRBJ2-1; 16 bases line up with TRBD2. Germline V gives CDR1 LNHDA, CDR2 SQIVND (reference sequence). The J segment lost 5 bases and the V segment lost 3 bases, leaving 16 bases of the junction unmatched. The CDR3 consists of 21 residues.

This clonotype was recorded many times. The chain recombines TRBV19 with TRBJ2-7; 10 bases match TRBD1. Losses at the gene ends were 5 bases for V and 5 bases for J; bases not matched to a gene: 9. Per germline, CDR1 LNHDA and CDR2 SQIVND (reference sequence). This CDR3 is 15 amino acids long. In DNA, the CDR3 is TGTGCCAGTAGTCTGACGGGACAGGGGATCCACGAGCAGTACTTC. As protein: CASSLTGQGIHEQYF.

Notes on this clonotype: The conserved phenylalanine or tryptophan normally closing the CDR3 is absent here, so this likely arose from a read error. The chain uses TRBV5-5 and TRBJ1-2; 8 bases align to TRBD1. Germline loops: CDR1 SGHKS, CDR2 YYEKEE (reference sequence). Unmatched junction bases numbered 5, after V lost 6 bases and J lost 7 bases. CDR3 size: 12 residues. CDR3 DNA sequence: TGTGCCAGCACCTGGACAGGGTGTGGCTACACCTGC. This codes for CASTWTGCGYTC.